A selection of T cell receptor beta chains follows, all from one sample in a study of T cell responses to AZD1222 COVID-19 vaccine. TCRdb's table, derived via immunoSEQ multiplex PCR, lists solely in-frame clones and lacks some. Of around 130,000 clones in the sample, approximately 86% were seen once. Sequenced here: peripheral blood, sampled on day 0 of AZD1222 vaccination. Source of these receptors: an adult in good health. CDR3s include the opening cysteine and the closing phenylalanine or tryptophan. The D gene is left open where the match is weak. Some rows have no size entry. The others give once, few or many, or a class for an expanded clone.

>TRBJ1-2|.|TRBV5-6|.
TGTGCCAGCAGCCCAGCACAGGATTTGGACTATGGCTACACCTTC
CASSPAQDLDYGYTF
>TRBJ2-3|TRBD2|TRBV24-1|.
TGTGCCACCAGTAAGGGACTAGCGGGAGGCACAGATACGCAGTATTTT
CATSKGLAGGTDTQYF
>TRBJ1-4|.|TRBV7-3|.
TGTGCCAGCAGCTTTGTTCAGAAGGACAAGGACTGCTCCGAATTGGGGAAACTGTTTTTT
CASSFVQKDKDCSELGKLFF
>TRBJ1-1|.|TRBV30|.
TGTGCCTACCAACGGGACCGGGACACTGAAGCTTTCTTT
CAYQRDRDTEAFF
>TRBJ2-7|TRBD1|TRBV28|.
TGTGCCAGCAGTTCTCCCGGACAGGGCCCGTCCGAGCAGTACTTC
CASSSPGQGPSEQYF
>TRBJ2-1|TRBD2|TRBV6-5|.
TGTGCCAGCAGGCTTAGCGGGGGGGGTTTGGGTGAGCAGTTCTTC
CASRLSGGGLGEQFF
>TRBJ2-3|.|TRBV6-2/TRBV6-3|.
TGTGCCAGCAGTTATGGGAGACTAGTGTCCGATACGCAGTATTTT
CASSYGRLVSDTQYF
>TRBJ2-7|.|TRBV20-1|.
TGCAGTGCTTTCGGGGATTACGAGCAGTACTTC
CSAFGDYEQYF
>TRBJ1-4|TRBD1|TRBV5-4|few
TGTGCCAGCAGCCGGAGACAGGGTTCAACTAATGAAAAACTGTTTTTT
CASSRRQGSTNEKLFF
>TRBJ2-2|TRBD1|TRBV2|.
TGTGCCAGCAGTCGGGACAGTTGGAACACCGGGGAGCTGTTTTTT
CASSRDSWNTGELFF
>TRBJ2-5|.|TRBV18|.
TGTGCCAGCTCACGAGGCAGCCGAGAGACCCAGTACTTC
CASSRGSRETQYF
>TRBJ2-7|TRBD1|TRBV6-4|.
TGTGCCAGCAGCCCCGGGACAGGCGTCCTACCCTACGAGCAGTACTTC
CASSPGTGVLPYEQYF
>TRBJ1-3|.|TRBV5-8|.
TGTGCCAGCAGCTTTGTACAGGGTACGAACACCATATATTTT
CASSFVQGTNTIYF
>TRBJ2-2|TRBD2|TRBV7-8|once
TGTGCCAGCAGCTTAGTTCTAGCGGGAGCCGGGGAGCTGTTTTTT
CASSLVLAGAGELFF
>TRBJ1-6|.|TRBV27|.
TGTGCCAGCAGTTTTTCCGGGACGGATTCACCCCTCCACTTT
CASSFSGTDSPLHF
>TRBJ1-2|TRBD1|TRBV27|.
TGTGCCAGCAGTCTCGGGACAGGGGGAACCGGCTACACCTTC
CASSLGTGGTGYTF
>TRBJ1-2|.|TRBV4-3|.
TGCGCCAGCAGCCCCGTAGGGGCCAGGGATGGCTACACCTTC
CASSPVGARDGYTF
>TRBJ2-3|TRBD2|TRBV18|.
TGTGCCAGCTCACCACTGCTAGCGGGTTTCACAGATACGCAGTATTTT
CASSPLLAGFTDTQYF
>TRBJ1-1|.|TRBV4-2|.
TGTGCCAGCACGCCGGAGTTTTCCATGAACACTGAAGCTTTCTTT
CASTPEFSMNTEAFF
>TRBJ1-2|.|TRBV14|.
TGTGCCAGCAGCCGGGACGGATACTATGGCTACACCTTC
CASSRDGYYGYTF
>TRBJ2-1|.|TRBV18|.
TGTGCCAGCTCACCGGGACTTTACAATGAGCAGTTCTTC
CASSPGLYNEQFF
>TRBJ2-5|TRBD2|TRBV9|.
TGTGCCAGCAGCGAGGGGATCGGACTAGCGCAAGAGACCCAGTACTTC
CASSEGIGLAQETQYF
>TRBJ2-1|.|TRBV18|.
TGTGCCAGCTCACCACTAGCGGAGATCAATGAGCAGTTCTTC
CASSPLAEINEQFF
>TRBJ2-7|.|TRBV3-1/TRBV3-2|once
TGTGCCAGCAGCCAATTTAGTGGATCCTACGAGCAGTACTTC
CASSQFSGSYEQYF